This paragraph covers one T cell receptor (beta chain) sequence. Its specificity is not known. Some clones are missing from TCRdb's copy, which holds only in-frame ones; the method was immunoSEQ multiplex PCR. The sample lists 300,000 to 350,000 clones, more than 85% occurring once. This sample is drawn from a study of Ad26.COV2.S vaccination and SARS-CoV-2 variants. Background on the study: The donor was enrolled in the Ad26.COV2.S arm of the COV1001 trial. Ad26.COV2.S shots went into the muscle once or twice, 56 days apart.

Documented treatment: around 19 received Ad26.COV2.S at low or high dose, single or two shots; roughly 5 received placebo; per-sample allocation not given. All samples were drawn on day 63, counting from the first vaccine or placebo injection. The administered vaccine (an Ad26 vector) expressed Wuhan-strain SARS-CoV-2 spike. Whole-study findings and limits: Ad26.COV2.S recipients had broader spike-specific TCRs (P = 0.0014).

Deletions cut 6 bases from V and 4 bases from J, with 15 bases between. CDR1 and CDR2 from the germline V gene are MNHEY and SMNVEV (reference sequence). This CDR3 is 14 amino acids long. The chain joins TRBV27 to TRBJ1-2, with D tentatively TRBD1 (6 bases). This clonotype was obtained from a person between 18 and 65 years old who received the Ad26.COV2.S COVID-19 vaccine or a placebo. The sample was peripheral blood, taken in a trial of Ad26.COV2.S vaccine versus placebo. The DNA of the CDR3 is TGTGCCAGCAGGACAGGACCGAGTGGCTATGGCTACACCTTC. As protein: CASRTGPSGYGYTF.